The 22 T cell receptor beta chains below all came from one sample that was sequenced in a study of OX40 agonist ivuxolimab in advanced cancers. This table comes from immunoSEQ multiplex PCR, and its TCRdb copy is limited to in-frame clones, with some not included. The sample comprises tens of thousands of clones, around 91% of which are singletons, and under 1% rests with the top ten. The sample here was CD4+ or CD8+ T cells sorted from blood, taken in a trial of the OX40 agonist ivuxolimab. Receptors originate from an adult with an advanced solid tumor such as melanoma, head and neck, liver or kidney cancer.

The chain links TRBV15 to TRBJ2-7; the match to TRBD1 covers 8 bases. CDR3 length equals 14 residues. The V gene end was trimmed by 0 bases and the J gene end by 12 bases; junction bases not matched to a gene: 10. Looked up from germline, CDR1 is LNHNV and CDR2 is YYDKDF (reference sequence). The CDR3 region has the DNA TGTGCCACCAGCAGAGATCGGGACAGGTCCCGGGGGTACTTC. It yields the protein CATSRDRDRSRGYF.

This clone was detected once. This sequence joins TRBV18 and TRBJ2-1; 9 bases align to TRBD2. Germline-derived CDR1 and CDR2 are KGHSH and LQKENI. This CDR3 is 15 amino acids long. V trimming: 0 bases; J trimming: 5 bases; junction bases outside the gene matches: 2. The CDR3 DNA reads as TGTGCCAGCTCACCACCGGCTAGCGGGGACAATGAGCAGTTCTTC. It yields the protein CASSPPASGDNEQFF.

The chain recombines TRBV4-1 with TRBJ1-1; no clear D. V was cut by 0 bases and J by 2 bases, with 10 bases left in between. Germline-derived CDR1 and CDR2 are MGHRA and YSYEKL. This CDR3 has 15 residues. CDR3 coding DNA: TGCGCCAGCAGCCAAGATTCTGTGCTAAACACTGAAGCTTTCTTT. Its translation is CASSQDSVLNTEAFF.

This clone was seen a few times. The gene calls are TRBV11-2 and TRBJ2-7; TRBD2 matches 9 bases. The V gene end was trimmed by 5 bases and the J gene end by 2 bases; junction bases not matched to a gene: 10. Germline CDR1 reads SGHAT; CDR2 reads FQNNGV. The length of the CDR3 is 16 residues. CDR3 region: CASSVGTVAGAYEQYF. The CDR3 coding sequence is TGTGCCAGCAGCGTCGGGACTGTAGCGGGAGCCTACGAGCAGTACTTC.

The chain uses TRBV30 and TRBJ1-5; 7 positions match TRBD1. Per germline, CDR1 GTSNPN and CDR2 SVGIG (reference sequence). The V gene end was trimmed by 4 bases and the J gene end by 4 bases; junction bases not matched to a gene: 16. This CDR3 contains 17 residues. The CDR3 loop is CAWTNRGQGVVNQPQHF. The CDR3 bases are TGTGCCTGGACTAACCGGGGGCAGGGGGTTGTTAATCAGCCCCAGCATTTT.

V is TRBV9 and J is TRBJ1-3, with D perhaps matching TRBD1 (5 bases). There are 15 residues in the CDR3. Trimming stripped 4 bases from V and 4 bases from J, with 15 bases between. Looked up from germline, CDR1 is SGDLS and CDR2 is YYNGEE. For the CDR3, the DNA is TGTGCCAGCAGCTCCTTTGGGGCCCCCGGAAACACCATATATTTT. Its protein is CASSSFGAPGNTIYF.

The J gene is TRBJ1-1, the V gene TRBV18; a weak D match, TRBD1 (5 bases). The CDR3 contains 13 residues. Trimming removed 2 bases from V and 6 bases from J, with 10 bases in between. Germline CDR1 reads KGHSH; CDR2 reads LQKENI. The CDR3 is CASSPMGDSEAFF. The CDR3 region has the DNA TGTGCCAGCTCACCAATGGGGGACTCTGAAGCTTTCTTT.

The chain links TRBV6-5 to TRBJ2-3; weak D call: TRBD1 (7 bases). CDR1 and CDR2 (germline): MNHEY, SVGAGI. This CDR3 has 14 residues. Trimming pared 5 bases from V and 1 base from J, leaving 10 bases between. CDR3 residues: CASSLRGGTDTQYF. Written as DNA, the CDR3 is TGTGCCAGCAGTCTCAGGGGGGGCACAGATACGCAGTATTTT.

This clone showed up just once. The rearrangement links TRBV5-1 to TRBJ2-1; possibly TRBD1 or TRBD2 for D (5 bases each). CDR3 length: 16 amino acids. V was trimmed by 3 bases and J by 8 bases, leaving 21 bases between them. Germline V gene data show CDR1 as SGHRS and CDR2 as YFSETQ. CDR3 nucleotide sequence: TGCGCCAGCAGCTCCGGTTCGGGACCCCAAATCGATGAGCAGTTCTTC. Its protein is CASSSGSGPQIDEQFF.

V usage is TRBV4-2 and J usage is TRBJ1-2; D is unclear. The CDR3 has 14 residues. From germline, CDR1 is LGHNA and CDR2 YNFKEQ. V dropped 3 bases and J dropped 6 bases, with 14 bases sitting between them. The CDR3 spells CASSQPLGGHGYTF. The CDR3 nucleotides are TGTGCCAGCAGCCAGCCTTTGGGAGGGCATGGCTACACCTTC.

This clone was found once. The genes are TRBV30 and TRBJ2-5; the match to TRBD2 covers 7 bases. The CDR3 runs 14 residues. The V and J ends lost 0 bases and 4 bases, in that order; junction bases with no gene match: 5. The V gene's germline CDR1 is GTSNPN and CDR2 SVGIG (reference sequence). The CDR3 DNA sequence: TGTGCCTGGAGTGTAGAGCGGGAAGGAGAGACCCAGTACTTC. Residues: CAWSVEREGETQYF. Together with reference TRBV30 and TRBJ2-5, the CDR3 gives the full variable domain: SQTIHQWPATLVQPVGSPLSLECTVEGTSNPNLYWYRQAAGRGLQLLFYSVGIGQISSEVPQNLSASRPQDRQFILSSKKLLLSDSGFYLCAWSVEREGETQYFGPGTRLLVL.

V and J are TRBV10-2 and TRBJ1-1; no reliable D call. Germline CDR1 is WSHSY and CDR2 is SAAADI. The ends were cut back, 6 bases at V and 0 bases at J, with 17 bases in the middle. The CDR3 is 16 residues long. This CDR3 is CASSNAGREMNTEAFF. DNA of the CDR3: TGCGCCAGCAGCAACGCCGGACGGGAAATGAACACTGAAGCTTTCTTT.

The V gene is TRBV28, the J gene TRBJ2-7; 9 bases are a match to TRBD2. Losses at the gene ends were 6 bases for V and 3 bases for J; bases not matched to a gene: 24. The CDR3 is 20 amino acids. Germline V gene sequence: CDR1 MDHEN, CDR2 SYDVKM. CDR3 in amino acids: CASSTGTEIFSGSGGYEQYF. The CDR3 nucleotides read TGTGCCAGCAGCACCGGGACAGAAATCTTTAGCGGGAGTGGCGGCTACGAGCAGTACTTC.

The V and J genes are TRBV9 and TRBJ2-6; D remains ambiguous. This CDR3 is built from 15 residues. Trimming took off 0 bases at V and 2 bases at J, with 6 bases between the two ends. Germline CDR1 SGDLS, CDR2 YYNGEE. In nucleotides, the CDR3 is TGTGCCAGCAGCGTAGAGACGACTGGGGCCAACGTCCTGACTTTC. Translation gives CASSVETTGANVLTF.

CDR3 DNA: TGCGCCAGCAGCTTGGGGACAAGCAATGAGCAGTTCTTC. This gives the protein CASSLGTSNEQFF. The chain recombines TRBV5-1 with TRBJ2-1, with a possible D match to TRBD1 (5 bases). This CDR3 has 13 residues. V was trimmed by 0 bases and J by 6 bases, leaving 7 bases between them. The germline V gene encodes CDR1 SGHRS and CDR2 YFSETQ.

V and J are TRBV14 and TRBJ2-3, with 12 positions matching TRBD2. The V segment lost 2 bases and the J segment 4 bases; nucleotides outside the gene matches: 13. There are 19 residues in the CDR3. Germline values: CDR1 SGHDN, CDR2 FVKESK. The CDR3 reads CASSQSSGRATFLADTQYF. The CDR3 DNA sequence: TGTGCCAGCAGCCAATCTAGCGGGAGGGCTACCTTCCTTGCAGATACGCAGTATTTT.

This chain links TRBV11-2 with TRBJ2-2; 7 bases are shared with TRBD1. The V gene end was trimmed by 1 base and the J gene end by 12 bases; junction bases not matched to a gene: 8. Germline V gene sequence: CDR1 SGHAT, CDR2 FQNNGV. CDR3 length equals 14 residues. The CDR3 bases are TGTGCCAGCAGCTTAGCCAGGGGGAGAGGGAAGCTGTTTTTT. This encodes CASSLARGRGKLFF.

The V call is TRBV28, the J call TRBJ1-4, with 7 bases fitting TRBD1. CDR1 MDHEN and CDR2 SYDVKM come from the germline V gene. The CDR3 consists of 14 residues. V shed 5 bases, J shed 7 bases, and the junction held 7 bases outside the gene matches. CDR3 coding DNA: TGTGCCAGCAGTACACAGGGGACGAGTGAAAAACTGTTTTTT. This encodes CASSTQGTSEKLFF.

The V call is TRBV2, the J call TRBJ2-7; D gene unclear. CDR1 and CDR2 (germline): SNHLY, FYNNEI. V was cut by 10 bases and J by 1 base, with 11 bases left in between. The CDR3 has 12 residues. The DNA of the CDR3 is TGTGCCACCCGGACGGATTCCTACGAGCAGTACTTC. This gives the protein CATRTDSYEQYF.

The V call is TRBV19, the J call TRBJ1-2; D is ambiguous. The CDR3 contains 17 residues. V was cut by 7 bases and J by 0 bases, with 21 bases left in between. The germline V gene has CDR1 LNHDA and CDR2 SQIVND (reference sequence). The CDR3, as DNA: TGTGCCAGTACCATACTTTGGACGGCACAAGCTAACTATGGCTACACCTTC. Protein product: CASTILWTAQANYGYTF.

J is TRBJ1-2 and V is TRBV28; D ambiguous. The CDR3 totals 11 residues. Per germline, CDR1 MDHEN and CDR2 SYDVKM. Between the trimmed V and J ends, which lost 6 bases and 4 bases, there was a span of 6 bases. The CDR3 DNA sequence: TGTGCCAGCAGCTCAGTCTATGGCTACACCTTC. Protein product: CASSSVYGYTF.

This rearrangement joins TRBV2 to TRBJ1-6, with no clear D. CDR1 and CDR2 from the germline V gene are SNHLY and FYNNEI. The CDR3 covers 13 residues. V was shortened by 1 base and J by 13 bases, with 11 bases between the two germline ends. The CDR3 loop is CASSEDIGLPLHF. The CDR3 nucleotides read TGTGCCAGCAGTGAAGATATCGGGCTCCCCCTCCACTTT.